This TCR beta chain originates from a study of somatic mutations in cytotoxic T cells in rheumatoid arthritis. Germline CDR1 reads SGHVT; CDR2 reads SQSDAQ. The CDR3 is made up of 16 amino acids. V was clipped by 3 bases and J by 8 bases, with 19 bases between them. Using immunoSEQ multiplex PCR, the repertoire was profiled, and TCRdb retains in-frame clones only, with some absent. The sample holds about 17,000 clones, 65% to 75% seen once. Findings of the study overall: Patients with rheumatoid arthritis did not differ significantly from age-matched healthy controls in CD8+ T-cell clonality. Each of about an eighth of the roughly 65 patients had a largest CD8+ clone that made up more than 20% of CD8+ cells. Multiple comparisons were not accounted for in the slight TRBV07 underrepresentation seen in rheumatoid arthritis patients.

Notes on this clone: Its antigen is not known.

The V gene is TRBV7-4, the J gene TRBJ1-4; no firm D call. The TCR sequence derives from a man aged 60 to 75 in good health. The material sequenced was CD8+ T cells sorted from blood. In DNA, the CDR3 is TGTGCCAGCAGCTTTATTCTCGGGAGTGCGAGAGAAAAACTGTTTTTT. Its translation is CASSFILGSAREKLFF.